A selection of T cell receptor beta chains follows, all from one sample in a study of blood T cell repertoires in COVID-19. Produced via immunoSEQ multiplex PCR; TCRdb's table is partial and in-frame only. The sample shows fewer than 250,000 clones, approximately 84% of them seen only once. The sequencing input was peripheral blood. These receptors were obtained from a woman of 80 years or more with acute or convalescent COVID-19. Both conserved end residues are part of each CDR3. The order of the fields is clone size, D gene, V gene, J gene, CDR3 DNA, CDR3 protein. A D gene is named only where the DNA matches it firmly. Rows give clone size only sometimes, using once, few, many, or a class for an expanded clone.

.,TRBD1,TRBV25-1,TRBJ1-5,TGTGCCAGCAGTTCTCTGGACAGGGGATGTTCGGGGCCCCAGCATTTT,CASSSLDRGCSGPQHF
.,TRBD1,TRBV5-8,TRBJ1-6,TGTGCCAGCAGCTCCGGGACAGGGAATTCGCCTTCACCCCTCCACTTT,CASSSGTGNSPSPLHF
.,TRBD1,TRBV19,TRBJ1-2,TGTGCCAGTAGCTCGCGGGACAGGGGGTATGGCTACACCTTC,CASSSRDRGYGYTF
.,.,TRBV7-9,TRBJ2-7,TGTGCCAGCAGCTTAGTGTCGACACCTTCCTACGAGCAGTACTTC,CASSLVSTPSYEQYF
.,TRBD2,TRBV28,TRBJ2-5,TGTGCCAGCAGTTTCGCGGGAGGCGGAGAGACCCAGTACTTC,CASSFAGGGETQYF
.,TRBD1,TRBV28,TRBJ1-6,TGTGCCAGCAGTTTGGGGACAGGGAAGGGATCCCTCCACTTT,CASSLGTGKGSLHF
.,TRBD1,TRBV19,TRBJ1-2,TGTGCCAGTATCGGGACAGGGGTAAGAGGCTACACCTTC,CASIGTGVRGYTF
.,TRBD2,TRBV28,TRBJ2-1,TGTGCCAGCAGTTTGGCACTAGCGGAGATCTACAATGAGCAGTTCTTC,CASSLALAEIYNEQFF
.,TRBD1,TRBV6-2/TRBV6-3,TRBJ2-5,TGTGCCAGCAGTTACTTGGGACAGGGGGCCGGGGAGACCCAGTACTTC,CASSYLGQGAGETQYF
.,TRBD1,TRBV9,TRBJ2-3,TGTGCCAGCAGCGTAGGGACAGGGCGCACAGATACGCAGTATTTT,CASSVGTGRTDTQYF
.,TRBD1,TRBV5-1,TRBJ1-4,TGCGCCAGCAGCTTGGTTGGGACAGTGGGTGAAAAACTGTTTTTT,CASSLVGTVGEKLFF
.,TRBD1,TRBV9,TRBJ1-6,TGTGCCAGCAGTCCGACAGGGGGCAGGGGTAATTCACCCCTCCACTTT,CASSPTGGRGNSPLHF
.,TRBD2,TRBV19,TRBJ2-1,TGTGCCAGTAGGTCGAGACCTAGCGGGGGGTCCAATGAGCAGTTCTTC,CASRSRPSGGSNEQFF
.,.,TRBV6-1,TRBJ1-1,TGTGCCAGCAGTGAACCCGGGGGAGTTTCAGGTGACGCTTTCTTT,CASSEPGGVSGDAFF
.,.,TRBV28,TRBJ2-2,TGTGCCAGCAGTTTGCTAGCTGTCGGGGAGCTGTTTTTT,CASSLLAVGELFF
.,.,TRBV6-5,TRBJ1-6,TGTGCCAGCCGGGAGAGGACCTATAATTCACCCCTCCACTTT,CASRERTYNSPLHF
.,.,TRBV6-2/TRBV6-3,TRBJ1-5,TGTGCCAGCAGTTCACCTAATAATCAGCCCCAGCATTTT,CASSSPNNQPQHF
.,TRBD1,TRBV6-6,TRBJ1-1,TGTGCCAGCACCACATATCGGACAGGCGGCGGTGAAGCTTTCTTT,CASTTYRTGGGEAFF
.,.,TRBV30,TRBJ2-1,TGTGCCTGGAGTGTAGCCATGGAGGTCCAGTTCTTC,CAWSVAMEVQFF
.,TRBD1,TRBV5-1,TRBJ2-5,TGCGCCAGCAGCTTGACAGGGGGAGGCCAAGAGACCCAGTACTTC,CASSLTGGGQETQYF
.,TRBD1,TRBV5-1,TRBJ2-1,TGCGCCAGCAGCTTGGGACAGGGAAGATACAATGAGCAGTTCTTC,CASSLGQGRYNEQFF
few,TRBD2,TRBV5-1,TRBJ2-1,TGCGCCAGCAGCTTTGGGCTAGCGGGAGGGAACTACAATGAGCAGTTCTTC,CASSFGLAGGNYNEQFF
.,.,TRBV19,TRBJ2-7,TGTGCCAGTAGTCCGGGTCTCTACGAGCAGTACTTC,CASSPGLYEQYF
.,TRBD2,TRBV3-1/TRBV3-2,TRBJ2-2,TGTGCCAGCAGCATCCGGGGGGGCCCTCCCGGGGAGCTGTTTTTT,CASSIRGGPPGELFF
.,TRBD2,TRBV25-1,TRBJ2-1,TGTGCCAGCAGTGATGCGGCTAGCGGGAGCCGCGAGCAGTTCTTC,CASSDAASGSREQFF
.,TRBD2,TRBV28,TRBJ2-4,TGTGCCAGCAGTTTAGCGGGAGTCGACAAAAACATTCAGTACTTC,CASSLAGVDKNIQYF
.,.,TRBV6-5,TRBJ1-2,.,CATWGGGIHTF
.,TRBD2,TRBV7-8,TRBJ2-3,TGTGCCAGCAGCTTAGTCGGCGGGAGGGCCCTTCCCAATCCGCAGTATTTT,CASSLVGGRALPNPQYF
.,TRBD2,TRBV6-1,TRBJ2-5,TGTGCCAGCAGTGAAGTATATCACGGGGGGGGAAACCAAGAGACCCAGTACTTC,CASSEVYHGGGNQETQYF